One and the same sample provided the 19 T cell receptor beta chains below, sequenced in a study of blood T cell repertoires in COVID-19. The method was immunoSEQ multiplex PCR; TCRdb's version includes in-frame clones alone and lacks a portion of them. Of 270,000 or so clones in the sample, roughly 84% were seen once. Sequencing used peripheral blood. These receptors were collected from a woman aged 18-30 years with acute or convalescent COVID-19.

CDR3 region: CASSYSGSGKNQPQHF. CDR3 DNA sequence: TGTGCCAGCAGTTACTCCGGGTCGGGGAAAAATCAGCCCCAGCATTTT. The chain combines TRBV6-2 or TRBV6-3 with TRBJ1-5; D is uncertain. V lost 0 bases and J 4 bases, leaving 13 bases between the germline ends. The CDR3 consists of 16 residues. From germline, CDR1 is MNHEY and CDR2 SVGEGT.

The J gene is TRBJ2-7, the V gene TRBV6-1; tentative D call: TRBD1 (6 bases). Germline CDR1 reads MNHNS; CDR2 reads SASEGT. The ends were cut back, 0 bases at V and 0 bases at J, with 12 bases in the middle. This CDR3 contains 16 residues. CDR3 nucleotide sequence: TGTGCCAGCAGTGAAGCCAGGACAGCGATCTCCTACGAGCAGTACTTC. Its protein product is CASSEARTAISYEQYF.

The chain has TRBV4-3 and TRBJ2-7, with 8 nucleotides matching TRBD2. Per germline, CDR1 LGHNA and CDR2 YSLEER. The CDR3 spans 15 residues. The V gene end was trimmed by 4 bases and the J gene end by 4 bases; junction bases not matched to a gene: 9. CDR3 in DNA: TGCGCCAGCAGCCGAAATCGGGAGGGGTTTTACGAGCAGTACTTC. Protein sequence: CASSRNREGFYEQYF.

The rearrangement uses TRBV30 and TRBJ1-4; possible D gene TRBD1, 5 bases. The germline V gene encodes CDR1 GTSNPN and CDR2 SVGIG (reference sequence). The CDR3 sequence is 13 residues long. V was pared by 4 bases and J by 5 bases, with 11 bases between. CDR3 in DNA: TGTGCCTGGAATGGAGGGGCAAATGAAAAACTGTTTTTT. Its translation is CAWNGGANEKLFF.

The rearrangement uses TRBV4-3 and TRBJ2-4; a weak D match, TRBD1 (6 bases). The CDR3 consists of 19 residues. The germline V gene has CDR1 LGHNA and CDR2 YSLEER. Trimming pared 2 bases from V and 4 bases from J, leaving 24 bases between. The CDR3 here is CASSQNPPTGSAVKNIQYF. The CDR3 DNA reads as TGCGCCAGCAGCCAAAACCCGCCTACAGGGTCTGCGGTGAAAAACATTCAGTACTTC.

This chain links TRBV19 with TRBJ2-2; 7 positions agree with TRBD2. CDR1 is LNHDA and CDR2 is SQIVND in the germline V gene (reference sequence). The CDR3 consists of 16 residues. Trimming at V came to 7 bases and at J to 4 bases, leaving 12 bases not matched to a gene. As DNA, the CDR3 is TGTGCCAGTATCCGAACGGCGGGCGGGGGCACCGGGGAGCTGTTTTTT. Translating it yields CASIRTAGGGTGELFF. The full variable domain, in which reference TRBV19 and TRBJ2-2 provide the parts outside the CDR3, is DGGITQSPKYLFRKEGQNVTLSCEQNLNHDAMYWYRQDPGQGLRLIYYSQIVNDFQKGDIAEGYSVSREKKESFPLTVTSAQKNPTAFYLCASIRTAGGGTGELFFGEGSRLTVL.

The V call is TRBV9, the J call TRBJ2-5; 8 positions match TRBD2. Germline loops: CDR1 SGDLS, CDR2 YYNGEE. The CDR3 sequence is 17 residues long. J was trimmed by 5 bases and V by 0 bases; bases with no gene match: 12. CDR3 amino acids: CASSVGVRAGGQETQYF. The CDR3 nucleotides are TGTGCCAGCAGCGTAGGGGTTCGGGCGGGAGGTCAGGAGACCCAGTACTTC.

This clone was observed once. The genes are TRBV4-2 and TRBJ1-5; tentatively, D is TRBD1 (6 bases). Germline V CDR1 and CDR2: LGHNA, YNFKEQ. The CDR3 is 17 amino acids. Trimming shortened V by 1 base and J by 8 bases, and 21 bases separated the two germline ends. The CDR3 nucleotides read TGTGCCAGCAGCCAAGCCGTTTCTGTAGGGGGAGGGGAGCCCCAGCATTTT. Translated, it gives CASSQAVSVGGGEPQHF.

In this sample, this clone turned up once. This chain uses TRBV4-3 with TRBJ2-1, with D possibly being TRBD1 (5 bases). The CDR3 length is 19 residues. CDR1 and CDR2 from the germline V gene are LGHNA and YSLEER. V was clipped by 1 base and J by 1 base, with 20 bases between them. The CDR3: CASSQVYFSRTWSYNEQFF. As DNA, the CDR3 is TGCGCCAGCAGCCAAGTTTATTTTAGCCGGACATGGTCCTACAATGAGCAGTTCTTC.

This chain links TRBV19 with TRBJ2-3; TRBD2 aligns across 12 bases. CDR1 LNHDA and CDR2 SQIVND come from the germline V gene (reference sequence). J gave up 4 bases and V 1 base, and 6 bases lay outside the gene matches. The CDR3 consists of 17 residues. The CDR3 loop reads CASSIGKTSGSADTQYF. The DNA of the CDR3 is TGTGCCAGTAGTATAGGGAAGACTAGCGGGAGCGCAGATACGCAGTATTTT. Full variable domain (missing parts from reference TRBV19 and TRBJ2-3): DGGITQSPKYLFRKEGQNVTLSCEQNLNHDAMYWYRQDPGQGLRLIYYSQIVNDFQKGDIAEGYSVSREKKESFPLTVTSAQKNPTAFYLCASSIGKTSGSADTQYFGPGTRLTVL.

CDR3 loop: CASSLTGAKRAFF. The CDR3 bases are TGTGCCAGCAGTCTGACAGGGGCCAAGAGAGCTTTCTTT. J is TRBJ1-1 and V is TRBV6-2 or TRBV6-3; 8 bases agree with TRBD1. This CDR3 is built from 13 residues. CDR1 is MNHEY and CDR2 is SVGEGT in the germline V gene. V dropped 5 bases and J dropped 10; count of bases not matched to a gene: 9.

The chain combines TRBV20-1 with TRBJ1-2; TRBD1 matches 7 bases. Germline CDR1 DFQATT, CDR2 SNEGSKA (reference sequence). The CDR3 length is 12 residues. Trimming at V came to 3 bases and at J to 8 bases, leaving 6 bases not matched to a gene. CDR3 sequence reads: CSASGTVGGYTF. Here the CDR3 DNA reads TGCAGTGCTAGTGGGACAGTGGGCGGCTACACCTTC.

The CDR3 loop reads CASSYRYRAEGYTF. CDR3 bases: TGTGCCAGCAGTTACCGATACAGGGCGGAAGGCTACACCTTC. The genes are TRBV6-5 and TRBJ1-2, with D maybe TRBD1 (6 bases). Trimming cost V 2 bases and J 8 bases, with 15 bases left between them. The CDR3 runs to 14 residues. Per germline, CDR1 MNHEY and CDR2 SVGAGI.

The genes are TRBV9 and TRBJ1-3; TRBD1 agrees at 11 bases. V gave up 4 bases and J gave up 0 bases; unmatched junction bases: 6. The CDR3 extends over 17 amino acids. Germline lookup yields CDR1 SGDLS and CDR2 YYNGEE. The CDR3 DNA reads TGTGCCAGCAGCAACTCCGGGACAGGGGGCTCTGGAAACACCATATATTTT. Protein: CASSNSGTGGSGNTIYF.

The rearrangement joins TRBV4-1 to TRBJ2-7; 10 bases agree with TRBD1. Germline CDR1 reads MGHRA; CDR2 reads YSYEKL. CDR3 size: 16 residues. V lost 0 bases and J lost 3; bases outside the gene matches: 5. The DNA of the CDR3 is TGCGCCAGCAGCCAAGATTGGGGACAGGGGAACTACGAGCAGTACTTC. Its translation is CASSQDWGQGNYEQYF.

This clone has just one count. The CDR3 sequence: CASSLAYAGQQQYEQYF. Written as DNA, the CDR3 is TGCGCCAGCAGCTTGGCCTACGCGGGACAGCAACAATACGAGCAGTACTTC. This sequence joins TRBV5-1 and TRBJ2-7, with a weak D call TRBD1 (7 bases). V gave up 0 bases and J gave up 4 bases, with 20 bases separating them. CDR3 length equals 17 residues. Looked up from germline, CDR1 is SGHRS and CDR2 is YFSETQ.

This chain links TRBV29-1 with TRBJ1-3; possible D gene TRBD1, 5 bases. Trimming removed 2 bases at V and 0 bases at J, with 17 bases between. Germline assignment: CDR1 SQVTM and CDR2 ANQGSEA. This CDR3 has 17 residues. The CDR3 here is CSVESREYRSSGNTIYF. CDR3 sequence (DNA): TGCAGCGTTGAAAGCCGGGAGTACAGGAGCTCTGGAAACACCATATATTTT.

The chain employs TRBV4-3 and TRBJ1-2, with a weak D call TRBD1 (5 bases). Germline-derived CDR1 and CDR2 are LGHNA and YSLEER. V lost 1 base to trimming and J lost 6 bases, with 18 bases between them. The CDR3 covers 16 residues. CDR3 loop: CASSQAVGRGGDGYTF. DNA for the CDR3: TGCGCCAGCAGCCAAGCCGTGGGGCGGGGCGGGGATGGCTACACCTTC.

CDR3 DNA sequence: TGTGCCATCAGTGAGGCGCAGGGGGATTTGAATAATTCACCCCTCCACTTT. Its translation: CAISEAQGDLNNSPLHF. This chain joins TRBV10-3 and TRBJ1-6; 7 bases are shared with TRBD1. V lost 2 bases to trimming and J lost 5 bases; unmatched junction nucleotides: 9. The CDR3 is 17 residues long. Per the germline V gene, CDR1 is ENHRY and CDR2 is SYGVKD.